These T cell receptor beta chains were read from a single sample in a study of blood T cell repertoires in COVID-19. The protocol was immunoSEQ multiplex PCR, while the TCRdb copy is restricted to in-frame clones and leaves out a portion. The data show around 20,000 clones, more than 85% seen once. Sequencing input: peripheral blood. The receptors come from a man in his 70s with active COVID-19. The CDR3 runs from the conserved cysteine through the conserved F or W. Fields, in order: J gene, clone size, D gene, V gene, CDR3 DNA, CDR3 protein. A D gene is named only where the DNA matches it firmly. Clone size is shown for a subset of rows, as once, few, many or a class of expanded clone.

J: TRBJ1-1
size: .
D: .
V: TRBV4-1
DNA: TGCGCCAGCAGCCAGGGATACAGGGATAGAGCTTTCTTT
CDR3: CASSQGYRDRAFF

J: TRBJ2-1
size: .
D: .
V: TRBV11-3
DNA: TGTGCCAGCAGCCCCCGACAGACTCCCAATGAGCAGTTCTTC
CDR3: CASSPRQTPNEQFF

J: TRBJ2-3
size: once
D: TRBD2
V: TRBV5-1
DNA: TGCGCCAGCAGCCCCGGGGGGGCGGCAGATACGCAGTATTTT
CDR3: CASSPGGAADTQYF

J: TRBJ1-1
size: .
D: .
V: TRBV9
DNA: TGTGCCAGCAGCTTCGGAGGACTGGGTAACACTGAAGCTTTCTTT
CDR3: CASSFGGLGNTEAFF

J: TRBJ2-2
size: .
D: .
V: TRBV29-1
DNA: TGCAGCGTCGATGGTCGGGGAACCGGGGAGCTGTTTTTT
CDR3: CSVDGRGTGELFF

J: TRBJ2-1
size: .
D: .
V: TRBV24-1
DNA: TGTGCCACCAGTGACAGGATCTCCTACAATGAGCAGTTCTTC
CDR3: CATSDRISYNEQFF

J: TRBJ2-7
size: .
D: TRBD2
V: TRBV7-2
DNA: TGTGCCAGCAGTGTGGGGGGGAGCGGAACCTACGAGCAGTACTTC
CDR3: CASSVGGSGTYEQYF

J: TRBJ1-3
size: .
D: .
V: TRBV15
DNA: TGTGCCACCAGCAGAGATCAGGGCGGAGGAAACACCATATATTTT
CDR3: CATSRDQGGGNTIYF

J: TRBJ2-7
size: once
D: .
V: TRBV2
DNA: TGTGCCAGCAGTGGTTTGGGCCAGCAGTACTTC
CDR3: CASSGLGQQYF

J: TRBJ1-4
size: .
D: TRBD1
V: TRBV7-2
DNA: TGTGCCAGCAGCACGGACAGGGGCCGGGAACTGTTTTTT
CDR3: CASSTDRGRELFF

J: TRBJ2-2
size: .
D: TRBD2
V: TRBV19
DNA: TGTGCCAGTATTAATCTAGCGGGGGACACCGGGGAGCTGTTTTTT
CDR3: CASINLAGDTGELFF

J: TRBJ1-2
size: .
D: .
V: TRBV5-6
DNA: TGTGCCAGCAGCACGGGCCCCGGGGAAGGCTACACCTTC
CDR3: CASSTGPGEGYTF

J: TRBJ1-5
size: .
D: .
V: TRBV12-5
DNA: TGTGCTAGTGGCGCTGGAGGCAATCAGCCCCAGCATTTT
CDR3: CASGAGGNQPQHF

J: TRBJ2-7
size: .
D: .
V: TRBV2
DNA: TGTGCCAGCAGGAAAGGCCAGGGCTACGAGCAGTACTTC
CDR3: CASRKGQGYEQYF